One sample yielded the 12 T cell receptor beta chains listed below, sequenced in a study of cytomegalovirus exposure and HLA in healthy donors. Measured with immunoSEQ multiplex PCR; TCRdb has only the in-frame clones, and not every one. The sample has a few hundred thousand clones, around 80% seen once. The source material was PBMCs. The receptor set was obtained from a woman aged 25 to 39 in good health and CMV-seropositive.

This chain joins TRBV4-1 and TRBJ2-4, with 7 bases lining up with TRBD2. Trimming removed 4 bases from V and 0 bases from J; junction bases left unmatched: 6. Looked up from germline, CDR1 is MGHRA and CDR2 is YSYEKL. CDR3 length equals 16 residues. The CDR3 loop reads CASSPVAGLAKNIQYF. The CDR3 DNA reads as TGCGCCAGCAGCCCCGTAGCGGGTCTAGCCAAAAACATTCAGTACTTC.

The chain is built from TRBV2 and TRBJ2-1; the match to TRBD2 covers 7 bases. Germline V gene lookup returns CDR1 SNHLY and CDR2 FYNNEI. The CDR3 loop spans 14 amino acids. J lost 7 bases, V lost 6 bases, and 9 bases had no gene match. CDR3 sequence reads: CASRLAGPGNEQFF. As DNA, the CDR3 is TGTGCCAGCAGGTTAGCGGGCCCTGGGAATGAGCAGTTCTTC.

The gene calls are TRBV15 and TRBJ2-5; D may correspond to TRBD1 or TRBD2 (5 bases each). This CDR3 has 15 residues. Germline V CDR1 and CDR2: LNHNV, YYDKDF (reference sequence). Trimming stripped 4 bases from V and 1 base from J, with 13 bases between. CDR3 residues: CATSTRTGTQETQYF. CDR3 sequence (DNA): TGTGCCACCAGCACCCGGACGGGGACCCAAGAGACCCAGTACTTC.

This clone was observed a few times. J is TRBJ1-1 and V is TRBV7-8, with no clear D. The V and J ends lost 5 bases and 3 bases respectively, with 10 bases between them. Per germline, CDR1 SGHVS and CDR2 FQNEAQ. CDR3 length: 13 amino acids. Here the CDR3 reads CASSLTRDTEAFF. CDR3 nucleotide sequence: TGTGCCAGCAGCCTCACCCGGGACACTGAAGCTTTCTTT.

The V call is TRBV28, the J call TRBJ2-7, with D hard to call. Trimming left V 6 bases short and J 3 bases short, with 9 bases between. The CDR3 runs 12 residues. Germline-derived CDR1 and CDR2 are MDHEN and SYDVKM. The CDR3 DNA follows: TGTGCCAGCAGCCCATTAGGCTACGAGCAGTACTTC. Protein product: CASSPLGYEQYF. The variable domain in full, with the rest retrieved from reference TRBV28 and TRBJ2-7, is DVKVTQSSRYLVKRTGEKVFLECVQDMDHENMFWYRQDPGLGLRLIYFSYDVKMKEKGDIPEGYSVSREKKERFSLILESASTNQTSMYLCASSPLGYEQYFGPGTRLTVT.

The V call is TRBV30, the J call TRBJ1-4; a possible D gene is TRBD1 (5 bases). Germline V lookup: CDR1 GTSNPN, CDR2 SVGIG (reference sequence). The CDR3 contains 13 residues. The ends were cut back, 2 bases at V and 7 bases at J, with 11 bases in the middle. The CDR3 sequence: CAWSRAGSEKLFF. CDR3 bases: TGTGCCTGGAGTAGGGCAGGGAGTGAAAAACTGTTTTTT.

This clone has only a few counts. V and J are TRBV28 and TRBJ2-2, with 10 bases fitting TRBD1. In germline, CDR1 is MDHEN, CDR2 SYDVKM. The CDR3 has 15 amino acids. After removal of 2 bases from V and 8 bases from J, the junction contained 5 bases not matched to a gene. CDR3 loop: CASSLRTGGIGELFF. CDR3 sequence (DNA): TGTGCCAGCAGTTTACGGACAGGGGGTATAGGGGAGCTGTTTTTT. The full variable domain, completed using reference TRBV28 and TRBJ2-2, is DVKVTQSSRYLVKRTGEKVFLECVQDMDHENMFWYRQDPGLGLRLIYFSYDVKMKEKGDIPEGYSVSREKKERFSLILESASTNQTSMYLCASSLRTGGIGELFFGEGSRLTVL.

The chain employs TRBV5-1 and TRBJ2-2; 12 bases fit TRBD2. V lost 4 bases and J lost 6; bases outside the gene matches: 7. The CDR3 runs 16 residues. Germline V CDR1 and CDR2: SGHRS, YFSETQ. CDR3: CASSPPGLAGAGELFF. The CDR3, as DNA: TGCGCCAGCAGCCCGCCGGGACTAGCGGGTGCCGGGGAGCTGTTTTTT.

J is TRBJ1-1 and V is TRBV6-5; TRBD1 agrees at 8 bases. Germline-derived CDR1 and CDR2 are MNHEY and SVGAGI. Trimming cost V 0 bases and J 6 bases; bases outside gene matches: 6. CDR3 length: 15 residues. DNA for the CDR3: TGTGCCAGCAGTTACTCCGACAGGGGTCCGTCTGAAGCTTTCTTT. This encodes CASSYSDRGPSEAFF.

The J gene is TRBJ1-5, the V gene TRBV18; D unclear. CDR1 is KGHSH and CDR2 is LQKENI in the germline V gene. The CDR3 loop spans 13 amino acids. The ends were cut back, 4 bases at V and 4 bases at J, with 8 bases in the middle. CDR3 residues: CASSRAENQPQHF. CDR3 nucleotides: TGTGCCAGCTCACGGGCGGAAAATCAGCCCCAGCATTTT.

The chain joins TRBV18 to TRBJ2-1; D call uncertain. This CDR3 has 13 residues. The germline V gene has CDR1 KGHSH and CDR2 LQKENI. Trimming shortened V by 2 bases and J by 10 bases, and 12 bases separated the two germline ends. The CDR3 nucleotides are TGTGCCAGCTCACCAAAGAAGTCGGAGGAGCAGTTCTTC. Its protein is CASSPKKSEEQFF.

About this clone: Sequence at one end of the junction differs from germline and may be a read error. CDR3 loop: CASRLSSQGADTEAFF. The CDR3 nucleotides read TGTGCCAGCCGCTTAAGTTCCCAGGGGGCAGACACTGAAGCTTTCTTT. The chain combines TRBV11-3 with TRBJ1-1, with TRBD1 matching over 8 bases. Germline V CDR1 and CDR2: SGHNT, YENEEA. The length of the CDR3 is 16 residues.